Below are 23 T cell receptor beta chains sequenced from a single sample in a study of regulatory T cells in long-lasting Graves disease. Relying on iRepertoire HTBI primers and Arm-PCR of CDR3 regions, the team built TCR beta libraries. TCRdb ran MiXCR on the multiplex PCR reads and lists one entry per CDR3 protein. This table has around 320,000 distinct CDR3 sequences, over 15% appearing once. Time point noted: newly diagnosed GD, antithyroid drugs for less than 3 months. PBMC-extracted RNA yielded the TCR library. In addition, the sample was reused for a study of T cells in Graves' hyperthyroidism and ophthalmopathy.

This sample comprised peripheral blood mononuclear cells (PBMCs), obtained at new diagnosis, from a patient treated with antithyroid drugs. These receptors came from a man aged 40-49 years with Graves disease.

Notes on this clonotype: This may be a read error, as it is one base from a much larger clone. The rearrangement uses TRBV28 and TRBJ2-1; D gene unclear. Germline V lookup: CDR1 MDHEN, CDR2 SYDVKM. The CDR3 is made up of 14 amino acids. In nucleotides, the CDR3 is TGTGCCGGCAGCCAAAGTCCGGTCTACAATGAGCAGTTCTTC. Protein: CAGSQSPVYNEQFF.

This clonotype has a count of ten or more. This sequence joins TRBV27 and TRBJ2-7; 8 bases align to TRBD1. Looked up from germline, CDR1 is MNHEY and CDR2 is SMNVEV (reference sequence). This CDR3 is 14 amino acids long. V lost 8 bases to trimming and J lost 1 base; unmatched junction nucleotides: 7. The CDR3 region is CASGTGGLSYEQYF. The CDR3 nucleotides read TGTGCCAGCGGAACAGGGGGATTATCCTACGAGCAGTACTTC.

Regarding this clonotype: This likely traces to a read error, being one base from a far larger clone. This sequence joins TRBV27 and TRBJ2-7; 9 bases line up with TRBD2. CDR1 and CDR2 from the germline V gene are MNHEY and SMNVEV (reference sequence). The J segment lost 7 bases and the V segment lost 2 bases, leaving 9 bases of the junction unmatched. The CDR3 is made up of 15 amino acids. The CDR3 loop reads CASSLGLAGYNEQYF. The CDR3 region has the DNA TGTGCCAGCAGTTTAGGTCTAGCGGGGTACAATGAGCAGTACTTC.

This sequence joins TRBV20-1 and TRBJ2-1, with 7 bases identical to TRBD2. Germline V gene sequence: CDR1 DFQATT, CDR2 SNEGSKA (reference sequence). V lost 0 bases and J lost 6; bases outside the gene matches: 14. This CDR3 region has 17 residues. The CDR3 loop reads CSARDTAAGKPGNEQFF. The DNA for the CDR3 is TGCAGTGCTAGAGATACCGCAGCGGGGAAACCGGGCAATGAGCAGTTCTTC.

This clonotype occurred many times. This chain joins TRBV12-3 or TRBV12-4 and TRBJ1-5, with 9 bases that match TRBD1. The CDR3 is made up of 13 amino acids. V was clipped by 6 bases and J by 7 bases; unmatched bases: 4. CDR3 residues: CASRGQGGQPQHF. In DNA form, the CDR3 reads TGTGCCAGCAGGGGACAGGGCGGGCAGCCCCAGCATTTT.

This clonotype has a handful of counts. The rearrangement joins TRBV7-2 to TRBJ1-3, with D unresolved. There are 17 residues in the CDR3. Germline V gene data show CDR1 as SGHTA and CDR2 as FQGNSA. Trimming cost V 0 bases and J 3 bases, with 15 bases left between them. CDR3 residues: CASSLAGVAFGGNTIYF. The CDR3 DNA is TGTGCCAGCAGCTTAGCTGGGGTCGCATTTGGTGGAAACACCATATATTTT.

The chain carries TRBV5-1 and TRBJ2-4; a weak D match, TRBD1 (6 bases). The germline V and J ends were trimmed by 4 bases and 9 bases, with 17 bases remaining between them. This CDR3 contains 14 residues. The germline V gene encodes CDR1 SGHRS and CDR2 YFSETQ. This CDR3 is CASSPQGVYGIQYF. The CDR3 bases are TGCGCCAGCAGCCCACAGGGAGTTTATGGCATTCAGTACTTC. Full variable domain (rest looked up from reference TRBV5-1 and TRBJ2-4): KAGVTQTPRYLIKTRGQQVTLSCSPISGHRSVSWYQQTPGQGLQFLFEYFSETQRNKGNFPGRFSGRQFSNSRSEMNVSTLELGDSALYLCASSPQGVYGIQYFGAGTRLSVL.

This rearrangement joins TRBV7-2 to TRBJ1-6; tentative D call: TRBD1 (5 bases). V was shortened by 3 bases and J by 7 bases, with 16 bases between the two germline ends. This CDR3 contains 16 residues. Germline V CDR1 and CDR2: SGHTA, FQGNSA. The CDR3 sequence is CASSLGSRAGNSPLHF. The CDR3 nucleotides are TGTGCCAGCAGCTTGGGGTCGAGGGCAGGGAATTCACCCCTCCACTTT.

This clonotype occurred a few times. The CDR3 bases are TGTGCCAGCAGTCGAGCGGGGGCACAAGAGACCCAGTACTTC. Its protein product is CASSRAGAQETQYF. The rearrangement joins TRBV25-1 to TRBJ2-5; 8 bases match TRBD2. Germline V CDR1 and CDR2: MGHDK, SYGVNS. Losses at the gene ends were 5 bases for V and 2 bases for J; bases not matched to a gene: 4. The CDR3 contains 14 residues. The full variable domain, in which reference TRBV25-1 and TRBJ2-5 provide the parts outside the CDR3, is EADIYQTPRYLVIGTGKKITLECSQTMGHDKMYWYQQDPGMELHLIHYSYGVNSTEKGDLSSESTVSRIRTEHFPLTLESARPSHTSQYLCASSRAGAQETQYFGPGTRLLVL.

This clonotype was detected many times. The rearrangement links TRBV20-1 to TRBJ2-1, with D uncertain. Trimming took off 1 base at V and 7 bases at J, with 14 bases between the two ends. This CDR3 comprises 14 residues. Germline V gene sequence: CDR1 DFQATT, CDR2 SNEGSKA (reference sequence). The CDR3 DNA reads TGCAGTGCTAGAGGCTCAATTACGTTAAATGAGCAGTTCTTC. Residues: CSARGSITLNEQFF.

The chain couples TRBV4-2 to TRBJ1-5, with a tentative D call TRBD1 (5 bases). Germline V lookup: CDR1 LGHNA, CDR2 YNFKEQ. This CDR3 comprises 17 residues. V shed 0 bases and J shed 2 bases, with 14 bases lying between them. CDR3 sequence: CASSQDPGGGGNQPQHF. In nucleotides, the CDR3 is TGTGCCAGCAGCCAAGACCCTGGTGGGGGGGGCAATCAGCCCCAGCATTTT.

This clonotype was detected a few times. The chain carries TRBV4-1 and TRBJ1-5; weak D call: TRBD1 (6 bases). CDR3 length: 14 residues. V was trimmed by 4 bases and J by 5 bases, leaving 12 bases between them. Germline lookup yields CDR1 MGHRA and CDR2 YSYEKL. The DNA of the CDR3 is TGCGCCAGCAGCCCGGGGACAACTCATCAGCCCCAGCATTTT. Translation: CASSPGTTHQPQHF.

There are many counts of this clonotype. V and J are TRBV7-2 and TRBJ2-7; D not certain. The CDR3 totals 14 residues. In germline, CDR1 is SGHTA, CDR2 FQGNSA. V was shortened by 3 bases and J by 4 bases, with 13 bases between the two germline ends. Here the CDR3 DNA reads TGTGCCAGCAGCTTGTTGGCTCGCCCGTACGAGCAGTACTTC. Encoded protein: CASSLLARPYEQYF.

This clonotype appeared many times. This chain links TRBV24-1 with TRBJ2-3; D unclear. The germline V and J ends were trimmed by 3 bases and 0 bases, with 12 bases remaining between them. The germline V gene encodes CDR1 KGHDR and CDR2 SFDVKD. This CDR3 comprises 16 residues. The CDR3 spells CATSDPSGASTDTQYF. The CDR3 DNA follows: TGTGCCACCAGTGATCCCTCGGGCGCTAGCACAGATACGCAGTATTTT.

In its sample, this clonotype was seen many times. This chain links TRBV7-9 with TRBJ2-5; a weak D match, TRBD1 (6 bases). Trimming removed 5 bases at V and 5 bases at J, with 15 bases between. Germline-derived CDR1 and CDR2 are SEHNR and FQNEAQ (reference sequence). The CDR3 runs to 14 residues. The CDR3 region is CASSPPTGSETQYF. The CDR3 coding sequence is TGTGCCAGCAGCCCGCCTACAGGGTCTGAGACCCAGTACTTC.

This clonotype has a count of ten or more. This chain connects TRBV11-2 to TRBJ2-5, with 7 bases that match TRBD1. This CDR3 contains 15 residues. The J segment lost 5 bases and the V segment lost 1 base, leaving 7 bases of the junction unmatched. Germline V gene data show CDR1 as SGHAT and CDR2 as FQNNGV. This chain's CDR3 is CASSLGSTGAETQYF. The CDR3 coding sequence is TGTGCCAGCAGCTTAGGATCAACAGGGGCCGAGACCCAGTACTTC.

The genes are TRBV6-2 or TRBV6-3 and TRBJ2-2, with D possibly being TRBD2 (5 bases). The CDR3 consists of 17 residues. Germline-derived CDR1 and CDR2 are MNHEY and SVGEGT. Trimming left V 2 bases short and J 7 bases short, with 20 bases between. CDR3 in amino acids: CASSYAFLSGDIGELFF. DNA for the CDR3: TGTGCCAGCAGTTACGCCTTTTTATCCGGGGATATCGGGGAGCTGTTTTTT.

This clonotype has at least ten counts. The rearrangement uses TRBV30 and TRBJ2-5; D uncertain. The CDR3 runs 13 residues. V lost 1 base and J 2 bases, leaving 8 bases between the germline ends. Looked up from germline, CDR1 is GTSNPN and CDR2 is SVGIG (reference sequence). CDR3 DNA: TGTGCCTGGAGTGGTCGGAATCAAGAGACCCAGTACTTC. It codes for CAWSGRNQETQYF.

This clonotype was seen a few times. The V gene is TRBV9, the J gene TRBJ1-6, with no clear D. V was shortened by 6 bases and J by 3 bases, with 7 bases between the two germline ends. The length of the CDR3 is 13 residues. Per germline, CDR1 SGDLS and CDR2 YYNGEE. The CDR3, as DNA: TGTGCCAGCAACAGAGACTATAATTCACCCCTCCACTTT. It yields the protein CASNRDYNSPLHF.

This clonotype has just a few counts. V gene TRBV4-1 combines with J gene TRBJ2-3; 10 nucleotides agree with TRBD1. V was pared by 5 bases and J by 4 bases, with 9 bases of the junction left unmatched. This CDR3 spans 16 amino acids. Germline V gene data show CDR1 as MGHRA and CDR2 as YSYEKL. DNA of the CDR3: TGCGCCAGCAGCGCCCAGACAGGGGGCTTTGCAGATACGCAGTATTTT. It is translated as CASSAQTGGFADTQYF.

This clonotype has just a few counts. V is TRBV28 and J is TRBJ1-2; no clear D gene. V lost 8 bases to trimming and J lost 4 bases, with 20 bases between them. The CDR3 extends over 15 amino acids. Germline V CDR1 and CDR2: MDHEN, SYDVKM. In DNA, the CDR3 is TGTGCCAGCTCCTTCCTATTCGAGGAGACCTATGGCTACACCTTC. Its translation: CASSFLFEETYGYTF.

In its sample, this clonotype was seen a few times. This chain uses TRBV27 with TRBJ2-4, with D tentatively TRBD1 (5 bases). Trimming pared 2 bases from V and 10 bases from J, leaving 12 bases between. This CDR3 spans 13 amino acids. CDR1 MNHEY and CDR2 SMNVEV come from the germline V gene (reference sequence). Here the CDR3 reads CASSLNGHSIQYF. DNA for the CDR3: TGTGCCAGCAGTTTAAATGGACACAGTATTCAGTACTTC.

The table lists this clonotype with many counts. This chain joins TRBV30 and TRBJ2-3, with D tentatively TRBD1 (5 bases). Germline V gene data show CDR1 as GTSNPN and CDR2 as SVGIG (reference sequence). The V end was cut by 2 bases, the J end by 5 bases, with 14 bases between. CDR3 length: 14 residues. The CDR3 bases are TGTGCCTGGAGTTACAGTGGGGCCAAAGATACGCAGTATTTT. It is translated as CAWSYSGAKDTQYF. The complete variable domain, with remaining parts taken from reference TRBV30 and TRBJ2-3, reads SQTIHQWPATLVQPVGSPLSLECTVEGTSNPNLYWYRQAAGRGLQLLFYSVGIGQISSEVPQNLSASRPQDRQFILSSKKLLLSDSGFYLCAWSYSGAKDTQYFGPGTRLTVL.